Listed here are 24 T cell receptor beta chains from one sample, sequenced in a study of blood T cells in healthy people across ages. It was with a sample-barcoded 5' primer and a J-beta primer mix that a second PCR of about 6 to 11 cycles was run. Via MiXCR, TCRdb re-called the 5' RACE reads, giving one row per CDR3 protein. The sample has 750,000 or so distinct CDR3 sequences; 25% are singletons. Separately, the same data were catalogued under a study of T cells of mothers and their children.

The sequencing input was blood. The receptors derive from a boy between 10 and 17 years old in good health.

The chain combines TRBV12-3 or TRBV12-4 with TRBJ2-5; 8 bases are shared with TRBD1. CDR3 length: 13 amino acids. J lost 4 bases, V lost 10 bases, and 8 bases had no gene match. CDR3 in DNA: TGTGCCACGCGGACGGGGACAGGAGAGACCCAGTACTTC. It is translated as CATRTGTGETQYF.

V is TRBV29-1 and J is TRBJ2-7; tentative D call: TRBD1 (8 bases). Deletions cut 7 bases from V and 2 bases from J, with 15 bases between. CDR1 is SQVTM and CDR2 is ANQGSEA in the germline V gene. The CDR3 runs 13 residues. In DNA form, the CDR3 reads TGCAGCGCACAGGGGGGGACGACCTACGAGCAGTACTTC. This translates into CSAQGGTTYEQYF.

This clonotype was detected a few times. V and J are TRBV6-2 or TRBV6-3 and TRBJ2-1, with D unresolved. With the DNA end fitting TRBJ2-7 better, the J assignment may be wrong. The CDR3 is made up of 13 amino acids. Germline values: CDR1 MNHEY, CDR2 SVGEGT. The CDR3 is CASSWKYSYEQYF. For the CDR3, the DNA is TGTGCCAGCAGCTGGAAGTACTCCTACGAGCAGTACTTC.

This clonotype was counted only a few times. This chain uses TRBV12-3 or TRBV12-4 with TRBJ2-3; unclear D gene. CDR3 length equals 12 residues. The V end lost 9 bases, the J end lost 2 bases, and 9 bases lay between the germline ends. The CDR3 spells CASSTDTDTQYF. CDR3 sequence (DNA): TGTGCCAGTTCCACTGACACAGATACGCAGTATTTT.

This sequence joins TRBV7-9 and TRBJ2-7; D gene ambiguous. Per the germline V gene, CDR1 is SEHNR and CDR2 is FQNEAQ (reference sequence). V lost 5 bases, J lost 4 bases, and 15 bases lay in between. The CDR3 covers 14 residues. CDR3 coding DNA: TGTGCCAGCAGCCCCTTGCGAAGTGCATACGAGCAGTACTTC. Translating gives CASSPLRSAYEQYF.

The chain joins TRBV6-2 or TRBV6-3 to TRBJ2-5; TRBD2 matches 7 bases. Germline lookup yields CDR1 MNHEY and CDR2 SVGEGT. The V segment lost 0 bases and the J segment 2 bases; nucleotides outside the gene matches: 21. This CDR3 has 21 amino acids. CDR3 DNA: TGTGCCAGCAGTTACTCGGGTACGCTTTCTTGGGCTAGCGGAAAGCAAGAGACCCAGTACTTC. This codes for CASSYSGTLSWASGKQETQYF.

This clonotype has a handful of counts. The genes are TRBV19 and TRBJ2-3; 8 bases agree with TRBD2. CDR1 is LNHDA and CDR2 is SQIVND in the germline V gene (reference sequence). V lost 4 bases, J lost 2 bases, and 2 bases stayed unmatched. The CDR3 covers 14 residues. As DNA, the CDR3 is TGTGCCAGTAGTAGCGGGGGGACCACAGATACGCAGTATTTT. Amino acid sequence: CASSSGGTTDTQYF. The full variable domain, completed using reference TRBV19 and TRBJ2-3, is DGGITQSPKYLFRKEGQNVTLSCEQNLNHDAMYWYRQDPGQGLRLIYYSQIVNDFQKGDIAEGYSVSREKKESFPLTVTSAQKNPTAFYLCASSSGGTTDTQYFGPGTRLTVL.

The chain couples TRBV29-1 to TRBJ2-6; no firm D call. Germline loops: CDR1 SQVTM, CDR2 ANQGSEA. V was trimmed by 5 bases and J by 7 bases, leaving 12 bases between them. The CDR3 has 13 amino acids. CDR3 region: CSVTYLGANVLTF. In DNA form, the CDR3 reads TGCAGCGTTACGTACTTGGGAGCCAACGTCCTGACTTTC.

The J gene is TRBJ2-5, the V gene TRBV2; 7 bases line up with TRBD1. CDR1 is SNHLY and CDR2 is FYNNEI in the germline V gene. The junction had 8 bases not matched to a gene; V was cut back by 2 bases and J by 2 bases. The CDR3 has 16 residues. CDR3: CASSEIGTAIQETQYF. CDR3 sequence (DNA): TGTGCCAGCAGTGAAATCGGGACAGCCATTCAAGAGACCCAGTACTTC.

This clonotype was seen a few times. The DNA for the CDR3 is TGCAGTGCTACCGACCCAGACCAAGAGACCCAGTACTTC. This gives the protein CSATDPDQETQYF. The genes are TRBV20-1 and TRBJ2-5; D ambiguous. Between the trimmed V and J ends, which lost 4 bases and 0 bases, there was a span of 9 bases. This CDR3 is built from 13 residues. Germline lookup yields CDR1 DFQATT and CDR2 SNEGSKA (reference sequence).

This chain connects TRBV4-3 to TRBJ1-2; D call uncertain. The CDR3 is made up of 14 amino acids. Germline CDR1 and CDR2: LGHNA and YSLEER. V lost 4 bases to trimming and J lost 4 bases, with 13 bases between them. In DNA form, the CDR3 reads TGCGCCAGCAGCCCCGACGTCCAGGTCTATGGCTACACCTTC. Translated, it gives CASSPDVQVYGYTF.

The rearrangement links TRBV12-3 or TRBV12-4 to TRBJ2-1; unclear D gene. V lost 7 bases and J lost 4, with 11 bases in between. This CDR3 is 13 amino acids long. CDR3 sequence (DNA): TGTGCCAGCACCTTTAGGGTTTACAATGAGCAGTTCTTC. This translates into CASTFRVYNEQFF.

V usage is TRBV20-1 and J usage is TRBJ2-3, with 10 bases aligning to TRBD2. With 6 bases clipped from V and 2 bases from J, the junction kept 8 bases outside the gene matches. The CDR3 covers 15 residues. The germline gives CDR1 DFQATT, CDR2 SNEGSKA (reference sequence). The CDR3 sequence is CSARELAGNTDTQYF. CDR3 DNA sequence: TGCAGTGCCAGGGAACTAGCGGGGAACACAGATACGCAGTATTTT.

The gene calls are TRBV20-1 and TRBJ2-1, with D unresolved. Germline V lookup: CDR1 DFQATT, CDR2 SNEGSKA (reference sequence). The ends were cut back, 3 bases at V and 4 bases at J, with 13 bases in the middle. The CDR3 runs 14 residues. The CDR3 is CSASPPSEYNEQFF. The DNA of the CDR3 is TGCAGTGCTAGTCCCCCTTCCGAATACAATGAGCAGTTCTTC.

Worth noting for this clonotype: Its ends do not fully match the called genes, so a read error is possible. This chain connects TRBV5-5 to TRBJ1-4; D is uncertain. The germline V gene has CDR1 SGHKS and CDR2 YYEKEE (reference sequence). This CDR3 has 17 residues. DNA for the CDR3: TGTGCCAGCAGCCTGGGAAGGGCGGAGGGTAGAAATGAAAAGCTGTTTTTT. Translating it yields CASSLGRAEGRNEKLFF.

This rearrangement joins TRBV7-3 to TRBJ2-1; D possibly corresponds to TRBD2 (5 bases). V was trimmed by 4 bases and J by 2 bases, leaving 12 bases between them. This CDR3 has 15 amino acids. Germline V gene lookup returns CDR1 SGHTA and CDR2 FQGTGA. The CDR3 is CASSSESGPYNEQFF. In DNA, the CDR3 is TGTGCCAGCAGCTCCGAGAGCGGCCCCTACAATGAGCAGTTCTTC.

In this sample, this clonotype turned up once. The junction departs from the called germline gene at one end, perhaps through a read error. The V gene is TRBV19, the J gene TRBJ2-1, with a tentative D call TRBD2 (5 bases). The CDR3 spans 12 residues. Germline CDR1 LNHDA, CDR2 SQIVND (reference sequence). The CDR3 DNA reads TGTGCCAGTGGGCTAGCCTGGAATGAACAGTTCTTC. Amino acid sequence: CASGLAWNEQFF. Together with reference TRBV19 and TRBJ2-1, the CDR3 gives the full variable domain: DGGITQSPKYLFRKEGQNVTLSCEQNLNHDAMYWYRQDPGQGLRLIYYSQIVNDFQKGDIAEGYSVSREKKESFPLTVTSAQKNPTAFYLCASGLAWNEQFFGPGTRLTVL.

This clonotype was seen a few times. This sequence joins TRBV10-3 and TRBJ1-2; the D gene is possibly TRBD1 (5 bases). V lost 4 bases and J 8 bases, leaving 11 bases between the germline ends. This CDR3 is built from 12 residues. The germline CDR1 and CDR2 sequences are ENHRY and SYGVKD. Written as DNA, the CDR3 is TGTGCCATCAGTGCGGGGGGACGAGGCTACACCTTC. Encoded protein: CAISAGGRGYTF.

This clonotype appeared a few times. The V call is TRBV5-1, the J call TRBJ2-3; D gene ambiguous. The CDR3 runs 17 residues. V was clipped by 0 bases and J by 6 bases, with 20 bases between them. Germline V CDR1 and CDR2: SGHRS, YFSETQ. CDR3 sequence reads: CASSLDSAVLERDTQYF. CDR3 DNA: TGCGCCAGCAGCTTGGACAGCGCCGTGCTTGAACGTGATACGCAGTATTTT.

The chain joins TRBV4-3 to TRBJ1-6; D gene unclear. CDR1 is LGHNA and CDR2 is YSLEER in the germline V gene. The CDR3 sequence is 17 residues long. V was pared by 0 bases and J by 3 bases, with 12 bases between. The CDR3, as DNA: TGCGCCAGCAGCCAAGATCCTGGCGGCGGCTATAATTCACCCCTCCACTTT. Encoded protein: CASSQDPGGGYNSPLHF.

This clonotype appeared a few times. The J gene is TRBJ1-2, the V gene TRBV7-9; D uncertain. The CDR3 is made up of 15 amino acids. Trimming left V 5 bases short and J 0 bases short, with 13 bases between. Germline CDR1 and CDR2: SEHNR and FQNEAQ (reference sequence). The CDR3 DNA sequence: TGTGCCAGCAGCGCTTCCTGGAGGGCTAACTATGGCTACACCTTC. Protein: CASSASWRANYGYTF.

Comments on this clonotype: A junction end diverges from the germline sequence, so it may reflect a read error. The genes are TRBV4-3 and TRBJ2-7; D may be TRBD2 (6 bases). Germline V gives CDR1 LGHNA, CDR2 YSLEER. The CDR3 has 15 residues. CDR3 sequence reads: CASSQSGQEGDEQYF. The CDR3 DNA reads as TGCGCTAGCAGCCAGAGTGGCCAGGAGGGAGACGAGCAGTACTTC.

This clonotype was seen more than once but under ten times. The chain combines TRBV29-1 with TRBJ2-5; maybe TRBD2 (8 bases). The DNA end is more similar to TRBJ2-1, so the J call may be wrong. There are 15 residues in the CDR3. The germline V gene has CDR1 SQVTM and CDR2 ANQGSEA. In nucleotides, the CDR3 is TGCAGCGTTCTCTTGACAGGGACTAGATTAAATGAGCAGTTCTTC. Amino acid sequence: CSVLLTGTRLNEQFF.

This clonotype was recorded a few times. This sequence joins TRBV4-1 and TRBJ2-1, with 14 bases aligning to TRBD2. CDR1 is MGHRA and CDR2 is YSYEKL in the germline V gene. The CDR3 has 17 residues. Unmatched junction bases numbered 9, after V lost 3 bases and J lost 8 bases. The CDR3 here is CASSQPRLAGGPDEQFF. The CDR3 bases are TGCGCCAGCAGCCAGCCGAGACTAGCGGGAGGGCCGGATGAGCAGTTCTTC.